Shown below are 7 T cell receptor beta chains from a single sample sequenced in a study of blood T cell repertoires in COVID-19. Sequencing was performed with immunoSEQ multiplex PCR; in TCRdb, only in-frame clones are kept and a portion is missing. The table has approximately 440,000 clones, roughly 88% seen once. Input material: peripheral blood. Every receptor here comes from a woman in her forties or fifties with COVID-19, enrolled during active disease.

The J gene is TRBJ1-2, the V gene TRBV2; unclear D gene. Germline V gene data show CDR1 as SNHLY and CDR2 as FYNNEI. V shed 4 bases and J shed 5 bases, with 11 bases lying between them. The CDR3 consists of 13 residues. The CDR3 is CASSVADSYGYTF. The CDR3 bases are TGTGCCAGCAGTGTCGCAGACTCTTATGGCTACACCTTC.

V and J are TRBV3-1 (or the pseudogene TRBV3-2) and TRBJ1-1; no reliable D call. This CDR3 is 15 amino acids long. Germline V gene lookup returns CDR1 LGHDT and CDR2 YNNKEL (reference sequence). The germline V and J ends were trimmed by 3 bases and 6 bases, with 17 bases remaining between them. CDR3 in DNA: TGTGCCAGCAGCCATTTGGCGGGAGGTGAGGCTGAAGCTTTCTTT. Protein: CASSHLAGGEAEAFF.

About this clone itself: The junction and the germline gene differ at one end; a read error may be behind it. This sequence joins TRBV5-1 and TRBJ1-1, with 11 bases aligning to TRBD1. Germline assignment: CDR1 SGHRS and CDR2 YFSETQ. The CDR3 is made up of 16 amino acids. The CDR3 coding sequence is TGCGCCAGCAGTTTGGGACAGGGGGGAATGAACACTGAAGCTTTCTTT. It yields the protein CASSLGQGGMNTEAFF.

CDR3: CASSAPGQGARSPLHF. The CDR3 coding sequence is TGTGCCAGCAGTGCCCCGGGACAGGGGGCCCGTTCACCCCTCCACTTT. This chain links TRBV2 with TRBJ1-6; TRBD1 aligns across 12 bases. V shed 4 bases, J shed 9 bases, and the junction held 7 bases outside the gene matches. Looked up from germline, CDR1 is SNHLY and CDR2 is FYNNEI. This CDR3 comprises 16 residues. Looking up the rest from reference TRBV2 and TRBJ1-6 gives the full variable domain: EPEVTQTPSHQVTQMGQEVILRCVPISNHLYFYWYRQILGQKVEFLVSFYNNEISEKSEIFDDQFSVERPDGSNFTLKIRSTKLEDSAMYFCASSAPGQGARSPLHFGNGTRLTVT.

J is TRBJ1-4 and V is TRBV30; D is ambiguous. Trimming pared 7 bases from V and 8 bases from J, leaving 14 bases between. Germline V lookup: CDR1 GTSNPN, CDR2 SVGIG (reference sequence). The CDR3 covers 12 residues. CDR3 bases: TGTGCCTCGGAAGGCCGAGCGGAAAAACTGTTTTTT. Its protein is CASEGRAEKLFF.

The gene calls are TRBV11-1 and TRBJ1-4; no clear D gene. Germline V gives CDR1 SGHAT, CDR2 FQDESV (reference sequence). Trimming left V 3 bases short and J 4 bases short, with 6 bases between. There are 13 residues in the CDR3. CDR3: CASSLSLNEKLFF. The CDR3 DNA reads as TGTGCCAGCAGCTTGAGTCTTAATGAAAAACTGTTTTTT.

The chain has TRBV19 and TRBJ2-5; D possibly corresponds to TRBD1 (6 bases). With 6 bases removed from V and 4 bases from J, the gap between germline ends came to 12 bases. The germline V gene encodes CDR1 LNHDA and CDR2 SQIVND (reference sequence). The CDR3 length is 13 residues. CDR3 DNA: TGTGCCAGTAGAGGGGGTAATGGAGAGACCCAGTACTTC. Amino acid sequence: CASRGGNGETQYF.